This T cell receptor (beta chain) originates from a study of siplizumab effects on memory and regulatory T cells. Profiled with immunoSEQ multiplex PCR; TCRdb holds only in-frame clones, not every one. The table has about 87,000 clones, over 85% seen once. CDR3 length equals 11 residues. V was clipped by 6 bases and J by 4 bases; unmatched bases: 0. Germline V CDR1 and CDR2: ENHRY, SYGVKD. This TCR derives from a human donor in good health. Material: non-Treg CD4+ T cells sorted from blood. The chain carries TRBV10-3 and TRBJ2-7, with 7 bases that match TRBD2. CDR3 amino acids: CAIRGGYEQYF. CDR3 in DNA: TGTGCCATCAGGGGAGGGTACGAGCAGTACTTC.